These 30 T cell receptor beta chains originate from one sample sequenced in a study of tumor and adjacent non-tumor tissue in lung cancer. RNA was extracted from bulk tissue without any cell sorting. The normal lung tissue was taken more than 3 cm from the tumor edge. Three rounds of nested PCR, following a modified ARM-PCR protocol, produced the TCRbeta library. TCRdb fed the multiplex PCR reads into MiXCR, producing one record per CDR3 protein. The sample includes roughly 49,000 distinct CDR3 sequences, 74% of them seen just once. Input material: distant non-tumor lung tissue. The receptors come from a woman aged 60-75 years with non-small cell lung cancer.

For this clonotype: It is likely a read error, because the conserved phenylalanine at the end of the CDR3 is missing. The chain joins TRBV12-3 or TRBV12-4 to TRBJ1-2, with 7 bases that match TRBD1. CDR3 length: 15 amino acids. CDR3 sequence: CARRSGTATNYGYTL. The CDR3 nucleotides are TGTGCCCGCAGGTCCGGGACAGCAACTAACTATGGCTACACCCTC.

About this clonotype: Germline is not matched at one junction end, which may reflect a read error. The chain combines TRBV12-3 or TRBV12-4 with TRBJ2-3; 8 bases are a match to TRBD2. The CDR3 contains 16 residues. The CDR3, as DNA: TGTGCCAGCAGTTTTAACCGGGCGGGAGGCACGGATATGCAGTATTTT. It is translated as CASSFNRAGGTDMQYF.

On this clonotype: A read error may be the cause here, since a much bigger clone is one base away. This chain connects TRBV7-9 to TRBJ1-1; D might be TRBD1 (5 bases). Germline V gene sequence: CDR1 SEHNR, CDR2 FQNEAQ (reference sequence). The CDR3 is 12 residues long. V was clipped by 0 bases and J by 12 bases, with 11 bases between them. CDR3 residues: CASSLAGAETFF. For the CDR3, the DNA is TGTGCCAGCAGCTTAGCCGGGGCAGAAACTTTCTTT.

V and J are TRBV29-1 and TRBJ2-1, with D perhaps assigned TRBD1 or TRBD2 (6 bases each). The CDR3 is 14 residues long. Germline values: CDR1 SQVTM, CDR2 ANQGSEA. The V gene lost 5 bases and the J gene lost 13 bases, with 24 bases spanning the gap. CDR3 in amino acids: CSVRLETGGADQFF. In DNA, the CDR3 is TGCAGCGTTCGTCTGGAGACAGGCGGGGCTGATCAGTTCTTC.

Notes on this clonotype: Relative to the germline gene, one junction end is altered; a read error may explain this. This rearrangement joins TRBV29-1 to TRBJ2-7; 10 bases are a match to TRBD2. The CDR3 is 14 amino acids. CDR1 and CDR2 from the germline V gene are SQVTM and ANQGSEA. The CDR3 sequence is CSVGVAGGRNEKYF. As DNA, the CDR3 is TGCAGCGTTGGAGTAGCGGGAGGAAGGAACGAGAAGTACTTC.

Details on this clonotype: Its ends do not fully match the called genes, so a read error is possible. This sequence joins TRBV29-1 and TRBJ1-5; D possibly corresponds to TRBD1 (5 bases). CDR3 size: 12 residues. Germline-derived CDR1 and CDR2 are SQVTM and ANQGSEA. Written as DNA, the CDR3 is TGTAGCTTCCGGGACGGCAATGACCCCCAACATTTT. This sequence encodes CSFRDGNDPQHF.

Comments on this clonotype: The junction differs from germline at one of its ends, possibly a read error. The chain uses TRBV4-3 and TRBJ2-3; D is possibly TRBD2 (7 bases). This CDR3 has 15 residues. CDR1 is LGHNA and CDR2 is YSLEER in the germline V gene. Here the CDR3 DNA reads TGCGCCAGCAGCCAAGTAGGGGGGGTCACAGATACGAAGCATTTT. Protein product: CASSQVGGVTDTKHF.

This clonotype was seen a few times. A much bigger clone sits one base away, suggesting this may be a read error. This chain links TRBV5-6 with TRBJ2-5; 7 bases map to TRBD1. The CDR3 loop spans 14 amino acids. The V gene's germline CDR1 is SGHDT and CDR2 YYEEEE. The V segment lost 4 bases and the J segment 6 bases; nucleotides outside the gene matches: 9. The CDR3 DNA follows: TGTGCCAGCAGCCGAGGACAGGCTGAAAAGACCCAGTACTTC. This encodes CASSRGQAEKTQYF.

As for this clonotype: One junction end disagrees with the germline gene, perhaps due to a read error. The chain uses TRBV4-3 and TRBJ2-3; TRBD2 is a possible D gene (5 bases). Looked up from germline, CDR1 is LGHNA and CDR2 is YSLEER. The CDR3 runs 15 residues. CDR3 sequence: CTSYPGSRNTDTQYF. CDR3 bases: TGCACCAGCTACCCGGGGTCACGAAACACAGATACGCAGTATTTT.

This clonotype was recorded a few times. The CDR3 bases are TGTGCCAGTAGTGCCTCCTTGATCGCCTTGGTGGCTTTCTTT. This translates into CASSASLIALVAFF. V usage is TRBV6-2 or TRBV6-3 and J usage is TRBJ1-1; unclear D gene. This CDR3 is 14 amino acids long. V dropped 9 bases and J dropped 11 bases, with 25 bases sitting between them. Looked up from germline, CDR1 is MNHEY and CDR2 is SVGEGT.

This clonotype was found once. V and J are TRBV29-1 and TRBJ2-1; tentatively, D is TRBD2 (5 bases). The CDR3 runs 15 residues. The germline V gene has CDR1 SQVTM and CDR2 ANQGSEA. The V end lost 5 bases, the J end lost 15 bases, and 29 bases lay between the germline ends. Written as DNA, the CDR3 is TGCAGCGTTTTTGAGGGCAGGTCTCCCTACAATGAGTGGTTCTTC. Translating it yields CSVFEGRSPYNEWFF.

Regarding this clonotype: One end of the junction fails to match germline, which may point to a read error. The chain uses TRBV7-8 and TRBJ2-1; the match to TRBD2 covers 10 bases. In germline, CDR1 is SGHVS, CDR2 FQNEAQ. The CDR3 extends over 16 amino acids. The CDR3 reads CAISLIWPSGGSEQFF. In DNA, the CDR3 is TGTGCCATCAGCTTAATTTGGCCTAGCGGGGGTAGTGAACAGTTCTTC.

This clonotype was seen a single time. Likely a read error: the CDR3 ends without its conserved phenylalanine or tryptophan. The rearrangement joins TRBV5-6 to TRBJ1-6, with 9 bases fitting TRBD1. The CDR3 totals 14 residues. Germline CDR1 reads SGHDT; CDR2 reads YYEEEE. This CDR3 reads CVSSLQGASSPLHY. The CDR3 DNA sequence: TGTGTCAGCAGCCTACAGGGGGCTAGTTCACCCCTCCACTAT.

A word on this clonotype: A much larger clone differs from this one at a single base, so this may be a read error. The genes are TRBV28 and TRBJ2-7; D is perhaps TRBD1 (5 bases). The germline CDR1 and CDR2 sequences are MDHEN and SYDVKM. The CDR3 consists of 13 residues. CDR3 sequence (DNA): TGTGCCAGCCAGGGTTACTCCTCCTGCGAGCAGTACTTC. Residues: CASQGYSSCEQYF.

By proportion, this clonotype is medium-sized. A junction boundary mismatches the germline segment, possibly from a read error. The genes are TRBV6-2 or TRBV6-3 and TRBJ2-3; 9 nucleotides agree with TRBD2. This CDR3 is built from 14 residues. Germline CDR1 is MNHEY and CDR2 is SVGEGT. CDR3 amino acids: CASSDSSGIKTQYF. CDR3 DNA: TGTGCCAGCAGTGACTCTAGCGGGATAAAGACGCAGTATTTT.

On this clonotype: This may come from a read error, since a much larger clone is one base off. This sequence joins TRBV13 and TRBJ2-7; unclear D gene. V lost 3 bases, J lost 1 base, and 7 bases lay in between. The CDR3 extends over 13 amino acids. In germline, CDR1 is PRHDT, CDR2 FYEKMQ (reference sequence). CDR3 loop: CASSFTKSYEQYF. The CDR3 DNA sequence: TGTGCCAGCAGCTTTACTAAGTCCTACGAGCAGTACTTC.

As to this clonotype: With a much larger clone just one base away, this may be a read error. The chain carries TRBV20-1 and TRBJ1-6; 8 bases fit TRBD1. From germline, CDR1 is DFQATT and CDR2 SNEGSKA (reference sequence). V shed 2 bases, J shed 7 bases, and the junction held 16 bases outside the gene matches. The CDR3 length is 18 residues. The CDR3 region has the DNA TGCAGTGCTAGACCGAGGAGGACAGGGACGTCAAGGAATTCACCCCTCCACTTT. The encoded protein is CSARPRRTGTSRNSPLHF.

The rearrangement uses TRBV29-1 and TRBJ2-1; D is uncertain. V was pared by 3 bases and J by 6 bases, with 12 bases between. CDR3 size: 13 residues. Germline V CDR1 and CDR2: SQVTM, ANQGSEA. Here the CDR3 DNA reads TGCAGCGTTGATGGGGATGGGGTCAATGAGCAGTTCTTC. Translating gives CSVDGDGVNEQFF.

As concerns this clonotype: The conserved closing phenylalanine or tryptophan is absent in this CDR3, likely reflecting a read error. It is unclear where the CDR3 begins or ends on the DNA, so no DNA is shown, and the CDR3 is as TCRdb lists it. J is TRBJ1-4 and V is TRBV29-1. The CDR3 is 12 amino acids in total, end residues counted. CDR1 and CDR2 (germline): SQVTM, ANQGSEA. CDR3 in amino acids: CSAVTQNEKLFS.

To note about this clonotype: Because the CDR3 is missing its conserved closing phenylalanine or tryptophan, this is likely a read error. This chain links TRBV4-3 with TRBJ2-5; 8 nucleotides line up with TRBD1. With 0 bases clipped from V and 4 bases from J, the junction kept 7 bases outside the gene matches. CDR3 length: 16 amino acids. CDR1 is LGHNA and CDR2 is YSLEER in the germline V gene. CDR3 bases: TGCGCCAGCAGCCAAGATGGGACAGGAGGCGCAGAGACCCAGTACCTC. As protein: CASSQDGTGGAETQYL.

Worth noting for this clonotype: This may be a read error, as it is one base from a much larger clone. This sequence joins TRBV24-1 and TRBJ2-2; D remains unclear. The CDR3 runs to 14 residues. CDR1 is KGHDR and CDR2 is SFDVKD in the germline V gene. In DNA, the CDR3 is TGTGCCATCAGTGATTCTAGGTCCACCGGGGAGCTGTTTTTT. Translation gives CAISDSRSTGELFF.

The chain links TRBV29-1 to TRBJ2-3; D may be TRBD1 (6 bases). This CDR3 spans 14 amino acids. Germline assignment: CDR1 SQVTM and CDR2 ANQGSEA. The CDR3 coding sequence is TGCACTGCTCCCGGGACAAGGGACACAGATACGCAGTATTTT. It codes for CTAPGTRDTDTQYF.

The chain links TRBV6-2 or TRBV6-3 to TRBJ2-7; D is perhaps TRBD2 (6 bases). The germline V and J ends were trimmed by 6 bases and 3 bases, with 12 bases remaining between them. Germline V gene lookup returns CDR1 MNHEY and CDR2 SVGEGT. The CDR3 runs to 13 residues. CDR3 DNA sequence: TGTGCCAGCAGCAGACGGGGAGGCTACGAGCAGTACTTC. Translated: CASSRRGGYEQYF.

A remark on this clonotype: Germline is not matched at one junction end, which may reflect a read error. This chain uses TRBV11-2 with TRBJ2-1, with D possibly called TRBD1 or TRBD2 (7 bases each). This CDR3 has 14 amino acids. Looked up from germline, CDR1 is SGHAT and CDR2 is FQNNGV. CDR3 coding DNA: TGTACCAGCAGGCCTACGGCAGGGGGGGATGAGCAGTTCTTC. Protein sequence: CTSRPTAGGDEQFF.

This clonotype was picked up one time. The CDR3 does not close with the conserved phenylalanine or tryptophan, likely indicating a read error. V and J are TRBV6-5 and TRBJ2-1, with D tentatively TRBD1 (6 bases). V lost 5 bases to trimming and J lost 5 bases, with 10 bases between them. In germline, CDR1 is MNHEY, CDR2 SVGAGI. The CDR3 length is 13 residues. The CDR3, as DNA: TGTGCCAGCAGTACCCGGGACAACAATGAGCAGTTCTTA. This gives the protein CASSTRDNNEQFL.

This clonotype was seen once. The chain has TRBV7-2 and TRBJ1-2; D is uncertain. The CDR3 is made up of 14 amino acids. V lost 3 bases to trimming and J lost 2 bases, with 10 bases between them. CDR1 is SGHTA, CDR2 FQGNSA, per germline. The CDR3 reads CASSLQELNYGYTF. DNA of the CDR3: TGTGCCAGCAGCTTGCAGGAGTTAAACTATGGCTACACCTTC.

Points on this clonotype: The junction shows a germline mismatch at one end, possibly a read error. CDR3 loop: CSAYGQSAYEQYF. The CDR3 region has the DNA TGCAGCGCTTACGGACAGAGCGCCTACGAGCAGTATTTC. The chain joins TRBV29-1 to TRBJ2-7; weak D call: TRBD1 (6 bases). CDR3 size: 13 residues. The V gene's germline CDR1 is SQVTM and CDR2 ANQGSEA.

V is TRBV29-1 and J is TRBJ2-7, with 11 bases aligning to TRBD2. CDR3 length: 16 amino acids. CDR1 and CDR2 (germline): SQVTM, ANQGSEA. Germline trimming cut 2 bases from V and 7 bases from J; bases unmatched to any gene: 13. The CDR3 protein is CSVEIASGRSTAEQYF. In nucleotides, the CDR3 is TGCAGCGTTGAAATCGCTAGCGGGAGGTCCACTGCTGAGCAGTACTTC.

As for this clonotype: This CDR3 fails to terminate in the conserved phenylalanine or tryptophan, so it likely reflects a read error. This chain connects TRBV4-1 to TRBJ2-5; perhaps D is TRBD1 or TRBD2 (5 bases each). The CDR3 covers 16 residues. CDR1 is MGHRA, CDR2 YSYEKL, per germline. The CDR3, as DNA: TGCACCAGCAGCTTAAAGCCGCCGGGACCGCAAGAGACCCAGTACATC. This gives the protein CTSSLKPPGPQETQYI.

With regard to this clonotype: The conserved closing phenylalanine or tryptophan is absent in this CDR3, likely reflecting a read error. The chain recombines TRBV29-1 with TRBJ1-1; D remains unclear. CDR3 length: 12 residues. Germline V CDR1 and CDR2: SQVTM, ANQGSEA. V was shortened by 5 bases and J by 7 bases, with 14 bases between the two germline ends. In nucleotides, the CDR3 is TGCAGCGTTAACTCTGTGGGAATTGAAGCTTTCCTT. Protein sequence: CSVNSVGIEAFL.